The 30 T cell receptor beta chains reported below all come from one sample, sequenced in a study of early T cells in non-severe SARS-CoV-2 infection. TCRdb recomputed calls from the 5' RACE reads with MiXCR, one row per CDR3 protein. The table has roughly 70,000 distinct CDR3 sequences, more than 15% seen once; the top ten hold more than 7.5%. Source: whole blood, taken at baseline. All receptors derive from an adult who was a healthcare worker with PCR-confirmed SARS-CoV-2 infection or an uninfected control (not recorded which).

Only a few counts were recorded for this clonotype. The gene calls are TRBV30 and TRBJ1-1, with D maybe TRBD1 (6 bases). The V gene lost 5 bases and the J gene lost 1 base, with 8 bases spanning the gap. CDR3 length equals 12 residues. Germline CDR1 reads GTSNPN; CDR2 reads SVGIG (reference sequence). The CDR3 DNA follows: TGTGCCTGGGAGACAGGGAACACTGAAGCTTTCTTT. Translating gives CAWETGNTEAFF.

The chain employs TRBV6-6 and TRBJ2-7; possibly TRBD1 for D (5 bases). Germline CDR1 is MNHNY and CDR2 is SVGAGI (reference sequence). CDR3 length: 13 residues. Trimming left V 5 bases short and J 2 bases short, with 10 bases between. The CDR3 protein is CASSQTETYEQYF. CDR3 nucleotide sequence: TGTGCCAGCAGTCAGACAGAGACCTACGAGCAGTACTTC.

This clonotype was observed many times. The chain employs TRBV11-2 and TRBJ2-7; no clear D gene. The CDR3 covers 11 residues. Germline V gene sequence: CDR1 SGHAT, CDR2 FQNNGV. V was clipped by 5 bases and J by 3 bases, with 5 bases between them. The CDR3 region has the DNA TGTGCCAGCAGCCGCCTCTACGAGCAGTACTTC. This sequence encodes CASSRLYEQYF.

The J gene is TRBJ2-1, the V gene TRBV6-5, with 8 bases aligning to TRBD2. Trimming cost V 6 bases and J 6 bases; bases outside gene matches: 10. Per germline, CDR1 MNHEY and CDR2 SVGAGI. This CDR3 is built from 15 residues. This CDR3 is CASRSLSGKLNEQFF. CDR3 bases: TGTGCCAGCAGAAGCCTTAGCGGGAAACTCAATGAGCAGTTCTTC.

This clonotype was detected only a few times. The chain links TRBV7-9 to TRBJ2-2; TRBD1 matches 10 bases. CDR1 and CDR2 from the germline V gene are SEHNR and FQNEAQ (reference sequence). Trimming cost V 5 bases and J 7 bases; bases outside gene matches: 10. CDR3 length: 16 amino acids. Written as DNA, the CDR3 is TGTGCCAGCAGCCGTGACGACAGGGGGCGGAGCGGGGAGCTGTTTTTT. The encoded protein is CASSRDDRGRSGELFF.

This sequence joins TRBV6-1 and TRBJ1-2; 11 nucleotides align to TRBD1. Germline-derived CDR1 and CDR2 are MNHNS and SASEGT. Germline trimming cut 4 bases from V and 3 bases from J; bases unmatched to any gene: 4. This CDR3 is 15 amino acids long. CDR3 protein: CASSALGQGDYGYTF. The CDR3 DNA sequence: TGTGCCAGCAGTGCCCTGGGACAGGGGGACTATGGCTACACCTTC.

This clonotype was observed a handful of times. This chain's CDR3 is CASSPHAGPSSYNEQFF. CDR3 nucleotides: TGCGCCAGCAGCCCCCATGCGGGCCCAAGCTCCTACAATGAGCAGTTCTTC. This chain uses TRBV5-1 with TRBJ2-1; D may be TRBD2 (5 bases). The CDR3 is 17 amino acids. V was clipped by 4 bases and J by 0 bases, with 17 bases between them. The germline CDR1 and CDR2 sequences are SGHRS and YFSETQ.

In its sample, this clonotype was seen a few times. The V gene is TRBV5-1, the J gene TRBJ2-2; TRBD1 matches at 8 bases. CDR1 and CDR2 from the germline V gene are SGHRS and YFSETQ. J gave up 7 bases and V 0 bases, and 14 bases lay outside the gene matches. CDR3 size: 18 residues. CDR3 loop: CASSLASGTGFRGGELFF. CDR3 sequence (DNA): TGCGCCAGCAGCTTGGCCTCAGGGACAGGTTTTCGTGGCGGGGAGCTGTTTTTT.

This chain uses TRBV20-1 with TRBJ1-1; 7 nucleotides line up with TRBD1. Germline V CDR1 and CDR2: DFQATT, SNEGSKA (reference sequence). The CDR3 is 15 residues long. The V segment lost 2 bases and the J segment 3 bases; nucleotides outside the gene matches: 9. The CDR3 spells CSARPTGVGHTEAFF. As DNA, the CDR3 is TGCAGTGCTAGACCTACAGGGGTCGGGCACACTGAAGCTTTCTTT.

The chain links TRBV6-1 to TRBJ1-2; tentative D call: TRBD1 (5 bases). The CDR3 runs 13 residues. Germline CDR1 is MNHNS and CDR2 is SASEGT. Trimming cost V 10 bases and J 8 bases, with 20 bases left between them. This CDR3 reads CATRLLGVDGYTF. CDR3 coding DNA: TGTGCCACTCGCCTGTTGGGGGTCGACGGCTACACCTTC.

There are many counts of this clonotype. The chain carries TRBV3-1 and TRBJ1-3; 7 bases map to TRBD1. The CDR3 length is 16 residues. Looked up from germline, CDR1 is LGHDT and CDR2 is YNNKEL (reference sequence). V was clipped by 5 bases and J by 0 bases; unmatched bases: 7. The DNA of the CDR3 is TGTGCCAGCAGCACCGGGACAGTGAGCTCTGGAAACACCATATATTTT. Translating gives CASSTGTVSSGNTIYF.

The gene calls are TRBV14 and TRBJ2-6, with TRBD1 matching over 7 bases. Germline V gene data show CDR1 as SGHDN and CDR2 as FVKESK. V lost 6 bases to trimming and J lost 2 bases; unmatched junction nucleotides: 4. This CDR3 region has 15 residues. The CDR3 region has the DNA TGTGCCAGCAGGATCACAGGGGCTGGGGCCAACGTCCTGACTTTC. Protein: CASRITGAGANVLTF.

This clonotype was seen many times. This chain joins TRBV10-2 and TRBJ1-1; D is unresolved. The V end was cut by 3 bases, the J end by 1 base, with 9 bases between. Germline CDR1 WSHSY, CDR2 SAAADI. This CDR3 has 14 amino acids. The CDR3 DNA reads as TGCGCCAGCAGTGACGACCTAGGGAACACTGAAGCTTTCTTT. This codes for CASSDDLGNTEAFF.

The chain recombines TRBV5-1 with TRBJ2-5; 9 bases map to TRBD1. The CDR3 covers 16 residues. Germline CDR1 is SGHRS and CDR2 is YFSETQ. V shed 4 bases, J shed 1 base, and the junction held 8 bases outside the gene matches. This chain's CDR3 is CASSTGTGKGQETQYF. In DNA form, the CDR3 reads TGCGCCAGCAGCACCGGGACAGGGAAGGGCCAAGAGACCCAGTACTTC.

This clonotype was seen a few times. V gene TRBV18 combines with J gene TRBJ2-5, with unresolved D. CDR1 and CDR2 (germline): KGHSH, LQKENI. The V end was cut by 2 bases, the J end by 5 bases, with 9 bases between. The CDR3 is 13 residues long. The CDR3 reads CASSPYLGETQYF. CDR3 coding DNA: TGTGCCAGCTCACCATACTTGGGTGAGACCCAGTACTTC. Together with reference TRBV18 and TRBJ2-5, the CDR3 gives the full variable domain: NAGVMQNPRHLVRRRGQEARLRCSPMKGHSHVYWYRQLPEEGLKFMVYLQKENIIDESGMPKERFSAEFPKEGPSILRIQQVVRGDSAAYFCASSPYLGETQYFGPGTRLLVL.

Ten or more counts support this clonotype. The chain recombines TRBV7-2 with TRBJ1-5, with 7 nucleotides matching TRBD1. This CDR3 spans 15 amino acids. The germline gives CDR1 SGHTA, CDR2 FQGNSA. V lost 4 bases and J lost 1; bases outside the gene matches: 4. CDR3 loop: CASSSGGSSNQPQHF. CDR3 in DNA: TGTGCCAGCAGCTCAGGGGGATCGAGCAATCAGCCCCAGCATTTT. The complete variable domain, with remaining parts taken from reference TRBV7-2 and TRBJ1-5, reads GAGVSQSPSNKVTEKGKDVELRCDPISGHTALYWYRQSLGQGLEFLIYFQGNSAPDKSGLPSDRFSAERTGGSVSTLTIQRTQQEDSAVYLCASSSGGSSNQPQHFGDGTRLSIL.

The J gene is TRBJ1-5, the V gene TRBV27; 7 bases agree with TRBD1. CDR1 is MNHEY and CDR2 is SMNVEV in the germline V gene (reference sequence). The CDR3 has 15 amino acids. The V and J ends lost 6 bases and 6 bases, in that order; junction bases with no gene match: 11. In DNA, the CDR3 is TGTGCCAGCAGCCGTACAGGGGCGGGTCGTCAGCCCCAGCATTTT. This codes for CASSRTGAGRQPQHF.

CDR3 protein: CASSLGSQETQYF. As DNA, the CDR3 is TGTGCCAGCAGCCTCGGGAGTCAAGAGACCCAGTACTTC. J is TRBJ2-5 and V is TRBV5-4, with a weak D call TRBD2 (6 bases). Looked up from germline, CDR1 is SGHNT and CDR2 is YYREEE (reference sequence). This CDR3 contains 13 residues. Trimming removed 4 bases from V and 2 bases from J, with 9 bases in between.

The chain combines TRBV18 with TRBJ1-5; D unclear. Germline CDR1 and CDR2: KGHSH and LQKENI. V dropped 3 bases and J dropped 2 bases, with 11 bases sitting between them. The CDR3 consists of 15 residues. CDR3 region: CASSPKGFGNQPQHF. The CDR3 DNA reads as TGTGCCAGCTCACCGAAAGGATTCGGCAATCAGCCCCAGCATTTT.

The chain joins TRBV5-1 to TRBJ1-1; 8 bases agree with TRBD1. J was trimmed by 0 bases and V by 2 bases; bases with no gene match: 3. The CDR3 sequence is 15 residues long. The germline V gene has CDR1 SGHRS and CDR2 YFSETQ. The CDR3 DNA reads TGCGCCAGCAGCTTAGGGACAGGTGTGAACACTGAAGCTTTCTTT. This translates into CASSLGTGVNTEAFF.

V is TRBV20-1 and J is TRBJ1-2; D possibly corresponds to TRBD1 (6 bases). Germline CDR1 DFQATT, CDR2 SNEGSKA (reference sequence). The germline V and J ends were trimmed by 0 bases and 6 bases, with 14 bases remaining between them. The CDR3 runs to 14 residues. The DNA of the CDR3 is TGCAGTGCTAGAGACGCTATAACAGGGCATGGCTACACCTTC. Amino acids: CSARDAITGHGYTF.

This clonotype was seen more than once but under ten times. The rearrangement uses TRBV30 and TRBJ2-2; 8 nucleotides match TRBD2. This CDR3 has 15 amino acids. CDR1 is GTSNPN, CDR2 SVGIG, per germline (reference sequence). V gave up 2 bases and J gave up 3 bases; unmatched junction bases: 5. The chain's CDR3 is CAWSSGGMDTGELFF. CDR3 sequence (DNA): TGTGCCTGGAGTAGCGGGGGTATGGACACCGGGGAGCTGTTTTTT.

The chain has TRBV28 and TRBJ1-3; no clear D gene. The germline CDR1 and CDR2 sequences are MDHEN and SYDVKM. Trimming pared 4 bases from V and 0 bases from J, leaving 7 bases between. CDR3 length: 14 amino acids. As DNA, the CDR3 is TGTGCCAGCAGTTCGAGGAGCTCTGGAAACACCATATATTTT. Residues: CASSSRSSGNTIYF.

This clonotype has a handful of counts. The CDR3 loop is CASSPGTGGAFF. CDR3 DNA sequence: TGTGCCAGCAGCCCTGGGACAGGGGGAGCTTTCTTT. This chain uses TRBV7-9 with TRBJ1-1; 11 bases fit TRBD1. V lost 5 bases and J lost 10; bases outside the gene matches: 3. CDR3 length: 12 amino acids. Germline V gives CDR1 SEHNR, CDR2 FQNEAQ (reference sequence).

This chain uses TRBV19 with TRBJ1-5; D possibly corresponds to TRBD1 (5 bases). V was shortened by 7 bases and J by 2 bases, with 15 bases between the two germline ends. This CDR3 has 15 residues. CDR1 is LNHDA and CDR2 is SQIVND in the germline V gene (reference sequence). The CDR3 coding sequence is TGTGCCAGTACCCGGGGCGGGAATCGCAATCAGCCCCAGCATTTT. It is translated as CASTRGGNRNQPQHF. Full variable domain (rest looked up from reference TRBV19 and TRBJ1-5): DGGITQSPKYLFRKEGQNVTLSCEQNLNHDAMYWYRQDPGQGLRLIYYSQIVNDFQKGDIAEGYSVSREKKESFPLTVTSAQKNPTAFYLCASTRGGNRNQPQHFGDGTRLSIL.

The rearrangement links TRBV7-2 to TRBJ2-7; 7 nucleotides line up with TRBD1. V lost 1 base and J lost 3; bases outside the gene matches: 6. From germline, CDR1 is SGHTA and CDR2 FQGNSA. The CDR3 is 15 amino acids. The CDR3 DNA sequence: TGTGCCAGCAGCTTAGAGGCAGGGGGAAACTACGAGCAGTACTTC. Its translation: CASSLEAGGNYEQYF.

This chain connects TRBV9 to TRBJ2-5; D unresolved. The V end was cut by 0 bases, the J end by 2 bases, with 11 bases between. The germline gives CDR1 SGDLS, CDR2 YYNGEE. The CDR3 spans 15 residues. CDR3 sequence reads: CASSVEGRIQETQYF. Here the CDR3 DNA reads TGTGCCAGCAGCGTAGAGGGAAGAATACAAGAGACCCAGTACTTC.

The V gene is TRBV30, the J gene TRBJ1-5, with D maybe TRBD1 (6 bases). V was clipped by 1 base and J by 0 bases, with 16 bases between them. This CDR3 region has 17 residues. Germline loops: CDR1 GTSNPN, CDR2 SVGIG (reference sequence). In DNA, the CDR3 is TGTGCCTGGAGTGCCATTTCAGGGGATTATAGCAATCAGCCCCAGCATTTT. It encodes CAWSAISGDYSNQPQHF.

This clonotype has only one observation. The chain has TRBV27 and TRBJ1-5, with D possibly matching TRBD1 (6 bases). Germline V gives CDR1 MNHEY, CDR2 SMNVEV (reference sequence). The CDR3 loop spans 14 amino acids. V was pared by 6 bases and J by 0 bases, with 9 bases between. Written as DNA, the CDR3 is TGTGCCAGCAGAGGGGGGCTTAGCAATCAGCCCCAGCATTTT. It encodes CASRGGLSNQPQHF.

This sequence joins TRBV2 and TRBJ1-6; possibly TRBD1 for D (5 bases). Between the trimmed V and J ends, which lost 3 bases and 10 bases, there was a span of 13 bases. Germline values: CDR1 SNHLY, CDR2 FYNNEI. The CDR3 totals 14 residues. The CDR3 protein is CASSDQGGGSPLHF. CDR3 in DNA: TGTGCCAGCAGTGACCAGGGTGGTGGGTCACCCCTCCACTTT.